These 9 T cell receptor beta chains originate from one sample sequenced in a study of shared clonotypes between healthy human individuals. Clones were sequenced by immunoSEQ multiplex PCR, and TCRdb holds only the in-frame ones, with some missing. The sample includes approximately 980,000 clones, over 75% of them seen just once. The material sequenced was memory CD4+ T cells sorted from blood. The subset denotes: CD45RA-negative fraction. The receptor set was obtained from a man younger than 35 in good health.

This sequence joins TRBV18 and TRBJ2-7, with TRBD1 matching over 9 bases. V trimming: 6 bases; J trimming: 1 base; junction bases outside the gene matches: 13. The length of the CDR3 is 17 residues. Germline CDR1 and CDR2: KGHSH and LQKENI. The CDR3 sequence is CASSQGQGLTRSYEQYF. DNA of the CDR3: TGTGCCAGCTCCCAGGGACAGGGCCTGACCCGTTCCTACGAGCAGTACTTC.

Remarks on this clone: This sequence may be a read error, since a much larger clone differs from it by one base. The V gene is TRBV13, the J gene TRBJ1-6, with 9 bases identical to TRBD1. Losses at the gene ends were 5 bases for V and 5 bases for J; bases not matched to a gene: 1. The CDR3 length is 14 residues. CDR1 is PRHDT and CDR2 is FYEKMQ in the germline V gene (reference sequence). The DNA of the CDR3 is TGTGCCAGCAGCCGGGACAGGGATAATTCACCCCTCCACTTT. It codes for CASSRDRDNSPLHF.

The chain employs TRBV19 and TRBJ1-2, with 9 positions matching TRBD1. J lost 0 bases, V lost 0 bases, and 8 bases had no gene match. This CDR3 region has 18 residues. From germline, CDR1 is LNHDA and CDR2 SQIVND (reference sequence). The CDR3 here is CASSIDRRGTGTNYGYTF. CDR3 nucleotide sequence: TGTGCCAGTAGTATAGATCGGAGGGGGACAGGGACTAACTATGGCTACACCTTC.

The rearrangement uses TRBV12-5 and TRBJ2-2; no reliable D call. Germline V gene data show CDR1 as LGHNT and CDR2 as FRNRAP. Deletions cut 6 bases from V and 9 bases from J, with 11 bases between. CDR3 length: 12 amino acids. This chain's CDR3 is CASGLNYRELFF. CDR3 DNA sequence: TGTGCTAGTGGCCTGAACTACCGGGAGCTGTTTTTT.

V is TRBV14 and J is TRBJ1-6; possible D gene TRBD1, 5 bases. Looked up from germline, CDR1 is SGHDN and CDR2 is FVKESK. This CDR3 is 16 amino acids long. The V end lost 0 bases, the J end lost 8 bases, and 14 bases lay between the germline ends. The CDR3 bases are TGTGCCAGCAGCCAAGATTTGACAGACCCATATTCACCCCTCCACTTT. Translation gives CASSQDLTDPYSPLHF.

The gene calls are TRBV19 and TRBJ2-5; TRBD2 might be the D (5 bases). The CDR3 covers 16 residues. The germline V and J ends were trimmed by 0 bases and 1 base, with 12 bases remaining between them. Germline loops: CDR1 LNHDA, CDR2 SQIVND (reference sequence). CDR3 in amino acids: CASSIDLGSGQETQYF. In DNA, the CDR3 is TGTGCCAGTAGTATAGATCTTGGAAGCGGCCAAGAGACCCAGTACTTC.

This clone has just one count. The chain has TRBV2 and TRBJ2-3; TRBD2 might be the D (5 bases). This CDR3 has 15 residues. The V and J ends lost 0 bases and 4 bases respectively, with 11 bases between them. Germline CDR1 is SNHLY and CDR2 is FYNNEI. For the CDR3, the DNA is TGTGCCAGCAGTGAAGCGGGGTCCGGGGCAGATACGCAGTATTTT. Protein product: CASSEAGSGADTQYF.

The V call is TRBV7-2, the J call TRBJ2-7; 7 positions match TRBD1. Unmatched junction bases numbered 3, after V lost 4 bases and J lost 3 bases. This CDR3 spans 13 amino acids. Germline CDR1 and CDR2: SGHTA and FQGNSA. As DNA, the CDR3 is TGTGCCAGCAGCTCCCGGGACAGCTACGAGCAGTACTTC. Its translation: CASSSRDSYEQYF.

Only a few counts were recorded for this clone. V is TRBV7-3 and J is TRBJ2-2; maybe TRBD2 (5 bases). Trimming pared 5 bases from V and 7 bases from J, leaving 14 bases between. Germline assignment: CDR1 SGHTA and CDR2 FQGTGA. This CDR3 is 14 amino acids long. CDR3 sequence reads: CASSPRGASGELFF. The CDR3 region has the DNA TGTGCCAGCAGCCCCCGGGGAGCGAGCGGGGAGCTGTTTTTT.